Included here is one TCR beta chain sequence, with context. No antigen is known for it. This sample is drawn from a study of cytomegalovirus exposure and HLA in healthy donors. Whole-study findings and limits: It was assumed in the presence/absence analyses that sequencing depth was roughly uniform across donors.

Primers included in the PCR were 60 Vbeta and 13 Jbeta primers. Some clones are missing from TCRdb's copy, which holds only in-frame ones; the method was immunoSEQ multiplex PCR. The sample holds about 130,000 clones, around 80% seen once. The origin of this receptor is a man aged 50-60 years in good health and CMV-seronegative. Input material: PBMCs.

CDR3 DNA: TGTGCCAGCTCACCCCGACAGGGCGGGGACGATGGCCTACTCCACTTT. It is translated as CASSPRQGGDDGLLHF. The rearrangement links TRBV18 to TRBJ1-6, with TRBD1 matching over 7 bases. J gave up 16 bases and V 3 bases, and 18 bases lay outside the gene matches. The CDR3 sequence is 16 residues long. Germline CDR1 is KGHSH and CDR2 is LQKENI.